The present entry profiles one TCR beta chain with its context. This entry comes from a study of blood T cell repertoires in COVID-19. About the research overall: Sites across the United States, Italy and Spain contributed samples from acute and convalescent COVID-19. PBMCs, B-cell-depleted T cells, or T cells provided the cDNA or gDNA that made up the material.

V lost 5 bases to trimming and J lost 10 bases; unmatched junction nucleotides: 8. The germline V gene has CDR1 KGHSH and CDR2 LQKENI. The CDR3 spans 15 residues. Per the original methods: Amplifying reference gene primers gave estimates of nucleated cell counts. The repertoire was sequenced with immunoSEQ multiplex PCR; TCRdb's copy has only in-frame clones and lacks some. V and J calls plus clone size are reproduced from that table; the DNA served to infer D and trimming. The repertoire holds some 160,000 clones, with more than 80% as singletons. The sequence was obtained from a man aged 55-75 years with acute or convalescent COVID-19. The specimen sequenced was peripheral blood. The chain has TRBV18 and TRBJ2-1; 13 positions agree with TRBD2. The CDR3 is CASSTTSGGAQEQFF. CDR3 DNA sequence: TGTGCCAGCTCAACTACTAGCGGGGGGGCTCAGGAGCAGTTCTTC.